One sample yielded the 7 T cell receptor beta chains listed below, sequenced in a study of T cell changes during pregnancy in multiple sclerosis. Produced via immunoSEQ multiplex PCR; TCRdb's table is partial and in-frame only. The profile shows under 85,000 clones, 94% of them singletons. The sequences come from peripheral blood, collected in the third trimester of pregnancy. The receptors here all came from a female donor with multiple sclerosis, enrolled in a pregnancy study.

J is TRBJ2-4 and V is TRBV19; 8 bases agree with TRBD2. The CDR3 covers 18 residues. With 0 bases clipped from V and 5 bases from J, the junction kept 12 bases outside the gene matches. Per germline, CDR1 LNHDA and CDR2 SQIVND (reference sequence). CDR3 DNA sequence: TGTGCCAGTAGTATAGATCCCGGGGGGGCCGGATCCCAAAACATTCAGTACTTC. This translates into CASSIDPGGAGSQNIQYF. The whole variable domain, remainder taken from reference TRBV19 and TRBJ2-4, is DGGITQSPKYLFRKEGQNVTLSCEQNLNHDAMYWYRQDPGQGLRLIYYSQIVNDFQKGDIAEGYSVSREKKESFPLTVTSAQKNPTAFYLCASSIDPGGAGSQNIQYFGAGTRLSVL.

The chain is built from TRBV2 and TRBJ2-5; D remains unclear. From germline, CDR1 is SNHLY and CDR2 FYNNEI. The length of the CDR3 is 13 residues. V lost 4 bases, J lost 2 bases, and 8 bases lay in between. The CDR3 reads CASSVGRQETQYF. The CDR3 nucleotides are TGTGCCAGCAGTGTTGGCAGACAAGAGACCCAGTACTTC. Full variable domain (rest looked up from reference TRBV2 and TRBJ2-5): EPEVTQTPSHQVTQMGQEVILRCVPISNHLYFYWYRQILGQKVEFLVSFYNNEISEKSEIFDDQFSVERPDGSNFTLKIRSTKLEDSAMYFCASSVGRQETQYFGPGTRLLVL.

The chain recombines TRBV7-2 with TRBJ1-2; D call uncertain. CDR1 and CDR2 from the germline V gene are SGHTA and FQGNSA. V was cut by 6 bases and J by 4 bases, with 18 bases left in between. The CDR3 totals 15 residues. CDR3 region: CASRTKNFTPYGYTF. For the CDR3, the DNA is TGTGCCAGCAGGACTAAGAATTTTACCCCCTATGGCTACACCTTC.

V usage is TRBV7-3 and J usage is TRBJ2-1; TRBD1 matches 7 bases. The CDR3 totals 14 residues. Losses at the gene ends were 8 bases for V and 4 bases for J; bases not matched to a gene: 8. The germline V gene encodes CDR1 SGHTA and CDR2 FQGTGA. The CDR3 spells CASGPGQSYNEQFF. The CDR3 nucleotides are TGTGCCAGCGGACCGGGACAGTCTTACAATGAGCAGTTCTTC.

This chain links TRBV7-2 with TRBJ1-1; the match to TRBD1 covers 9 bases. There are 14 residues in the CDR3. Per germline, CDR1 SGHTA and CDR2 FQGNSA. With 5 bases clipped from V and 6 bases from J, the junction kept 7 bases outside the gene matches. In nucleotides, the CDR3 is TGTGCCAGCAGCCGGGACAGGGTAAGCGCTGAAGCTTTCTTT. It is translated as CASSRDRVSAEAFF.

This clone came up once. The chain combines TRBV4-1 with TRBJ2-5, with TRBD2 identical over 8 bases. The CDR3 loop spans 17 amino acids. After removal of 4 bases from V and 3 bases from J, the junction contained 13 bases not matched to a gene. The V gene's germline CDR1 is MGHRA and CDR2 YSYEKL. CDR3 in DNA: TGCGCCAGCAGCCCCCAGGTGGTAGCGGGGCCCGAAGAGACCCAGTACTTC. It codes for CASSPQVVAGPEETQYF.

The chain couples TRBV9 to TRBJ1-5, with 7 bases matching TRBD1. The CDR3 covers 14 residues. V lost 0 bases to trimming and J lost 7 bases; unmatched junction nucleotides: 4. Germline CDR1 SGDLS, CDR2 YYNGEE. The CDR3 here is CASSVGLTGQPQHF. In DNA form, the CDR3 reads TGTGCCAGCAGCGTAGGCCTGACAGGGCAGCCCCAGCATTTT.